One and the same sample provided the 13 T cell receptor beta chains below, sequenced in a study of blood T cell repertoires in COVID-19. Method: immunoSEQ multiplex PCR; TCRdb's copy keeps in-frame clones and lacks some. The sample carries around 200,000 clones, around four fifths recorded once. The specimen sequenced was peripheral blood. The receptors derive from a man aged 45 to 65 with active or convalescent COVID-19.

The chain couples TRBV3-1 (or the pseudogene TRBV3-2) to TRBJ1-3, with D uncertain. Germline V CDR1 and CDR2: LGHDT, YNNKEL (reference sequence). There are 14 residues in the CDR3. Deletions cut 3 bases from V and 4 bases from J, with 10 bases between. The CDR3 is CASSQGTGGNTIYF. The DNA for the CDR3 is TGTGCCAGCAGCCAGGGCACTGGGGGAAACACCATATATTTT.

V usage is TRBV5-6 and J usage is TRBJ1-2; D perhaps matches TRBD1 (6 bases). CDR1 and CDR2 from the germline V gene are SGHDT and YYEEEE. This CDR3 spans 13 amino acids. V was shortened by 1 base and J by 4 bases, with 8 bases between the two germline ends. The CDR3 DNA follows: TGTGCCAGCAGCTTGCCGGACAGCTATGGCTACACCTTC. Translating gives CASSLPDSYGYTF.

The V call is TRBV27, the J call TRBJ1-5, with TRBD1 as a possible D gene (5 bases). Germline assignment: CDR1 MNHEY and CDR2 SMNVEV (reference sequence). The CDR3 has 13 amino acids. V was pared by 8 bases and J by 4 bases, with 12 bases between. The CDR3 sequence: CASSRGGNQPQHF. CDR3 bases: TGTGCCAGCTCGCGGGGGGGAAATCAGCCCCAGCATTTT.

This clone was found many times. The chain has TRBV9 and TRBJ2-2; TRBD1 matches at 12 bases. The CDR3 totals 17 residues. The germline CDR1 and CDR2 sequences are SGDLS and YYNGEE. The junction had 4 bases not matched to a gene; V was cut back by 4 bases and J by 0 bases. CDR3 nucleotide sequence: TGTGCCAGCAGCACGGGACAGGGGGCGACGAACACCGGGGAGCTGTTTTTT. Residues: CASSTGQGATNTGELFF. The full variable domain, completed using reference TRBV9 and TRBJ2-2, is DSGVTQTPKHLITATGQRVTLRCSPRSGDLSVYWYQQSLDQGLQFLIQYYNGEERAKGNILERFSAQQFPDLHSELNLSSLELGDSALYFCASSTGQGATNTGELFFGEGSRLTVL.

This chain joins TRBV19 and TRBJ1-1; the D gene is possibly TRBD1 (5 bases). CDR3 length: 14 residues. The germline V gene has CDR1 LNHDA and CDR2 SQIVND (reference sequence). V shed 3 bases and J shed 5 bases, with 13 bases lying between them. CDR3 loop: CASSMAGKLTEAFF. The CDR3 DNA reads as TGTGCCAGTAGTATGGCAGGGAAGTTAACTGAAGCTTTCTTT.

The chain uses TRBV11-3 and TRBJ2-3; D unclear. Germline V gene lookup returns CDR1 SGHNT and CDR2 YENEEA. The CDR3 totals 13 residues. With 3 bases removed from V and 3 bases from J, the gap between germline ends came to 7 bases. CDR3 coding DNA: TGTGCCAGCAGCTTTTCCAGGACAGATACGCAGTATTTT. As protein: CASSFSRTDTQYF.

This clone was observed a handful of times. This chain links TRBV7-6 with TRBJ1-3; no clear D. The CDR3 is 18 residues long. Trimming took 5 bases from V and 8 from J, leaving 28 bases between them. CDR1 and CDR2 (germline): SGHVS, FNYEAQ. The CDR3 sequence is CASSPRTVFYPLEDTIYF. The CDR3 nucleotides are TGTGCCAGCAGCCCGCGGACTGTATTTTACCCCCTTGAGGACACCATATATTTT.

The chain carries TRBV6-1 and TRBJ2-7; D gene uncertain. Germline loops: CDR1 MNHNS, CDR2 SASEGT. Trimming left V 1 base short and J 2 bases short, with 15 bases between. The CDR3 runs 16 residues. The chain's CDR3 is CASSEDPPGLPYEQYF. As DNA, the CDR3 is TGTGCCAGCAGTGAAGACCCGCCTGGCCTGCCCTACGAGCAGTACTTC.

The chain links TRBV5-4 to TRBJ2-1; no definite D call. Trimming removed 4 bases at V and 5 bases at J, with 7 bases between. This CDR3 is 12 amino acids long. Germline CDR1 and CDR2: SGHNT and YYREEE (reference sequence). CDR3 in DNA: TGTGCCAGCAGCCTGTACAACAATGAGCAGTTCTTC. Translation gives CASSLYNNEQFF.

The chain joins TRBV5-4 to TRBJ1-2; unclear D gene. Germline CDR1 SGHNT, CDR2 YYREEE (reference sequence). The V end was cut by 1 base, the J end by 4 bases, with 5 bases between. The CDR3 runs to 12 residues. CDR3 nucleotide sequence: TGTGCCAGCAGCTTGTATCCCTATGGCTACACCTTC. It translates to CASSLYPYGYTF.

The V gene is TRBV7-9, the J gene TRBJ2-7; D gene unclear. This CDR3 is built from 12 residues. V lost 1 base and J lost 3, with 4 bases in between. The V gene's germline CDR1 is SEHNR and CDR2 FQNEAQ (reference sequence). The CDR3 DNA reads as TGTGCCAGCAGCTTAGTAGACTACGAGCAGTACTTC. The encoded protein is CASSLVDYEQYF.

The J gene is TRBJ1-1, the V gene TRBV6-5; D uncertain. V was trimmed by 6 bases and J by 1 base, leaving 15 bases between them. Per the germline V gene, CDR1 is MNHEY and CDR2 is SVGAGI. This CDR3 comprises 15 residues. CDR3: CASRRGWTTNTEAFF. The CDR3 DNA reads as TGTGCCAGCAGACGCGGGTGGACTACGAACACTGAAGCTTTCTTT.

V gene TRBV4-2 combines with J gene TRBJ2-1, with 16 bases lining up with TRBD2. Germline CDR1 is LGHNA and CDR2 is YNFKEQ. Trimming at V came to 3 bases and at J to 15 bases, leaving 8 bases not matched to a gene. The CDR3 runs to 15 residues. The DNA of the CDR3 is TGTGCCAGCAGCCAGGGGGGACTAGCGGGAGGGACGGGGTTCTTC. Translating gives CASSQGGLAGGTGFF.